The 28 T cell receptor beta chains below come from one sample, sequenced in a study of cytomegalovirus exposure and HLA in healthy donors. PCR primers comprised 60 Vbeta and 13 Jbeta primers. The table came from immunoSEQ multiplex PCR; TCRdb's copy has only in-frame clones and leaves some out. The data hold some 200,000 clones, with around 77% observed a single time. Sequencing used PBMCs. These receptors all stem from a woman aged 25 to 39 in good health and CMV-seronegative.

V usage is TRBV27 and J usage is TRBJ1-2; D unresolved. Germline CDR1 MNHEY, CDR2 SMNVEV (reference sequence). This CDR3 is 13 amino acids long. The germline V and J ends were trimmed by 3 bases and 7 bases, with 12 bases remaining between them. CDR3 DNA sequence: TGTGCCAGCAGTTTTAGTGGACTGGTTGGCTACACCTTC. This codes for CASSFSGLVGYTF.

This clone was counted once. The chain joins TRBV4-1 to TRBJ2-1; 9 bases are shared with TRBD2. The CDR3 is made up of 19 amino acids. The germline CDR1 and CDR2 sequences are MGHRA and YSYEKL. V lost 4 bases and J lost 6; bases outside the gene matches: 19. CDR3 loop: CASSPSGIGITTTSNEQFF. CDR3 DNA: TGCGCCAGCAGCCCTAGCGGGATTGGGATTACTACAACCTCCAATGAGCAGTTCTTC.

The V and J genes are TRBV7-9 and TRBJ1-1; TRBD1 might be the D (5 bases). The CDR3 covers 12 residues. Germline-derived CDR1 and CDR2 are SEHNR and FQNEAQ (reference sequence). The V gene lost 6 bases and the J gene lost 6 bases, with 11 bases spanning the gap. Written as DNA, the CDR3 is TGTGCCAGCAGTTTCAGGGCCTCTGAAGCTTTCTTT. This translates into CASSFRASEAFF.

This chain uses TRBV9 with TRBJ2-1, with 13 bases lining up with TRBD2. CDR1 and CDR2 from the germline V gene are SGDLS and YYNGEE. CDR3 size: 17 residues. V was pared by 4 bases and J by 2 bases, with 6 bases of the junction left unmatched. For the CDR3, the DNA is TGTGCCAGCAGCCTTCCTACTAGCGGGGGGGCCTACAATGAGCAGTTCTTC. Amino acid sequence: CASSLPTSGGAYNEQFF.

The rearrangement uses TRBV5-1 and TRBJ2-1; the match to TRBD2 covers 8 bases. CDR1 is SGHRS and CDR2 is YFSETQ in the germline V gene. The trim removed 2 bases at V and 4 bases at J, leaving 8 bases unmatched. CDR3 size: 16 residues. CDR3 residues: CASSFHSGARYNEQFF. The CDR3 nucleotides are TGCGCCAGCAGCTTCCATAGCGGGGCCAGGTACAATGAGCAGTTCTTC.

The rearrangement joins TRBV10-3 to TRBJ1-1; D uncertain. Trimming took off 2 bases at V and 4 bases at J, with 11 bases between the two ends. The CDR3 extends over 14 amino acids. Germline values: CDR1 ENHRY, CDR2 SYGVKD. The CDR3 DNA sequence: TGTGCCATCAGTGAGGGCGGCTCGGGCACTGAAGCTTTCTTT. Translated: CAISEGGSGTEAFF.

The CDR3 loop reads CAINPTGNTEAFF. The CDR3 DNA is TGTGCCATCAATCCTACGGGGAACACTGAAGCTTTCTTT. The chain employs TRBV10-3 and TRBJ1-1, with D unclear. CDR1 and CDR2 (germline): ENHRY, SYGVKD. This CDR3 has 13 amino acids. V was pared by 7 bases and J by 1 base, with 10 bases between.

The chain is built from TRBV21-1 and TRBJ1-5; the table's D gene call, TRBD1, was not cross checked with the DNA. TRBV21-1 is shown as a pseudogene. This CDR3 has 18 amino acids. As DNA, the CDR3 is TGTGCCAGCAGCAAAGCAAGTTTCAGGGGGCGGGATAAGGAGCCCCAGCATTTT. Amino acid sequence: CASSKASFRGRDKEPQHF.

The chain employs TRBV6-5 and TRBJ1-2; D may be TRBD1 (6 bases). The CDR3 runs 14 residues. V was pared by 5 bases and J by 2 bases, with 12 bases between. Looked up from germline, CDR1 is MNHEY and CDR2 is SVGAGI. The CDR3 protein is CASSPTGSNYGYTF. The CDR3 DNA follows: TGTGCCAGCAGTCCCACAGGGAGCAACTATGGCTACACCTTC.

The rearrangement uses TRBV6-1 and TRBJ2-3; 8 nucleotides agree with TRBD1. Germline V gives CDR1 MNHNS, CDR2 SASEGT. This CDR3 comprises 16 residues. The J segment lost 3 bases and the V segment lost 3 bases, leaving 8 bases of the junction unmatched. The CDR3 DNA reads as TGTGCCAGCAGTGACGACGACAGGGGTGTGACAGATACGCAGTATTTT. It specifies CASSDDDRGVTDTQYF.

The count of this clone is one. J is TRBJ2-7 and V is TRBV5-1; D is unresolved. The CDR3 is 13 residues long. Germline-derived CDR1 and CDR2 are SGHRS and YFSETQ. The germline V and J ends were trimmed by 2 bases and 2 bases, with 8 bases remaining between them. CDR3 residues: CASSFDITYEQYF. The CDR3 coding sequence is TGCGCCAGCAGCTTTGACATCACCTACGAGCAGTACTTC.

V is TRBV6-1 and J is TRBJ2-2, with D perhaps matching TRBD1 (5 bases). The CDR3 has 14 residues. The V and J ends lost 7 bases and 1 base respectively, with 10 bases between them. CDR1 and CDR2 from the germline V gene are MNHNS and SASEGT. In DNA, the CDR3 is TGTGCCAGCATGAGGACACTGAACACCGGGGAGCTGTTTTTT. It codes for CASMRTLNTGELFF.

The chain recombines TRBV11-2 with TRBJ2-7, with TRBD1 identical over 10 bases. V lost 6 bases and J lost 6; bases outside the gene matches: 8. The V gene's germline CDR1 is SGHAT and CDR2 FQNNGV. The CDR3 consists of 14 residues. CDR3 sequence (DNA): TGTGCCAGCAGTAAAACCGGGACAGGGGTCGAGCAGTACTTC. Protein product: CASSKTGTGVEQYF.

CDR3 loop: CASSHFDLSYEQYF. Written as DNA, the CDR3 is TGTGCCAGCAGTCACTTCGATCTCTCCTACGAGCAGTACTTC. The chain combines TRBV27 with TRBJ2-7, with D unresolved. The CDR3 length is 14 residues. Germline V CDR1 and CDR2: MNHEY, SMNVEV (reference sequence). V lost 5 bases, J lost 0 bases, and 11 bases lay in between.

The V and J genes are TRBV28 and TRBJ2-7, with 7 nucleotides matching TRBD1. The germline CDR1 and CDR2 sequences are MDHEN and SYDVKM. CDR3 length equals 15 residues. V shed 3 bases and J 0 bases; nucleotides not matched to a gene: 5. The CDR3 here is CASSLTGKSSYEQYF. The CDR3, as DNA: TGTGCCAGCAGTTTGACAGGGAAAAGCTCCTACGAGCAGTACTTC.

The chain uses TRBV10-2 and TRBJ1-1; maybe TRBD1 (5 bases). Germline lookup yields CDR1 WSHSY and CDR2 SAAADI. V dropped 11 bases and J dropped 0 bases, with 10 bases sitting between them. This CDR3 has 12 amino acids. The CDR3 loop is CAGGGVNTEAFF. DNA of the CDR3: TGCGCCGGGGGAGGGGTGAACACTGAAGCTTTCTTT.

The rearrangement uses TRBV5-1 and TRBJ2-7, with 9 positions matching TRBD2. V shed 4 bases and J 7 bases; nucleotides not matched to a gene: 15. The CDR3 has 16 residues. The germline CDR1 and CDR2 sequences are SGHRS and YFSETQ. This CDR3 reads CASSAPGVAGVNEQYF. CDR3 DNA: TGCGCCAGCAGCGCCCCGGGTGTAGCGGGAGTCAATGAGCAGTACTTC.

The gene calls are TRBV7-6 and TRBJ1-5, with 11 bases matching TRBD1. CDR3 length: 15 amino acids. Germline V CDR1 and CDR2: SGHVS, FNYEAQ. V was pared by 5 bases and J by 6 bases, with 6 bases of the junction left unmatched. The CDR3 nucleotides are TGTGCCAGCAGCCCGGGACAGGGGGGCGCTCAGCCCCAGCATTTT. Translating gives CASSPGQGGAQPQHF.

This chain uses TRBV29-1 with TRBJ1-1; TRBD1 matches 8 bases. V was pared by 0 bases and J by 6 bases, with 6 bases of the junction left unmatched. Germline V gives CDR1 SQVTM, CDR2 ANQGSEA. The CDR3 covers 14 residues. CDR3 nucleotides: TGCAGCGTTGAAGAGACACAGGGGGTCGCTGAAGCTTTCTTT. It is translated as CSVEETQGVAEAFF.

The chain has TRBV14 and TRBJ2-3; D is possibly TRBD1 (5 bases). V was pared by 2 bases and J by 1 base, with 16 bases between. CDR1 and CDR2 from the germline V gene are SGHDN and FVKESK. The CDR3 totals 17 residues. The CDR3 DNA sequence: TGTGCCAGCAGCCAACCTCCTAGGGGTTTCGGCACAGATACGCAGTATTTT. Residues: CASSQPPRGFGTDTQYF.

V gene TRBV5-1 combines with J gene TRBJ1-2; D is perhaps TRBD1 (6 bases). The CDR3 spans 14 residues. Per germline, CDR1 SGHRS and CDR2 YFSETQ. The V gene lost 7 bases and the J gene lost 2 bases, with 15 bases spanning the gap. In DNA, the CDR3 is TGCGCCAGCCGCCTCGAGGGGGGGAACTATGGCTACACCTTC. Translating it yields CASRLEGGNYGYTF. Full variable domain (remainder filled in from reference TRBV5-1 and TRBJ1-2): KAGVTQTPRYLIKTRGQQVTLSCSPISGHRSVSWYQQTPGQGLQFLFEYFSETQRNKGNFPGRFSGRQFSNSRSEMNVSTLELGDSALYLCASRLEGGNYGYTFGSGTRLTVV.

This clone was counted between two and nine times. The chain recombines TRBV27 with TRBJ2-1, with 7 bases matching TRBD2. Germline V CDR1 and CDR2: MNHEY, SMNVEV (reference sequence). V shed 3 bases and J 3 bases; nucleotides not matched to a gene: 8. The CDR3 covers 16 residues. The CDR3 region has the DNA TGTGCCAGCAGTTTGGCCCGACGGGGGGACTACAATGAGCAGTTCTTC. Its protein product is CASSLARRGDYNEQFF.

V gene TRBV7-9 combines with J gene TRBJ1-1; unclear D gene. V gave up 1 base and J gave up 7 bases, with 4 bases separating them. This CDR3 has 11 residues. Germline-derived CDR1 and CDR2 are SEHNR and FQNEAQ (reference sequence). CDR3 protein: CASSLGSEAFF. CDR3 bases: TGTGCCAGCAGCTTAGGGAGTGAAGCTTTCTTT.

The CDR3 spells CATFGTGYNEQFF. The CDR3 bases are TGTGCCACCTTCGGGACAGGTTACAATGAGCAGTTCTTC. The chain carries TRBV19 and TRBJ2-1; 8 bases fit TRBD1. CDR1 and CDR2 from the germline V gene are LNHDA and SQIVND (reference sequence). CDR3 size: 13 residues. J lost 4 bases, V lost 10 bases, and 6 bases had no gene match.

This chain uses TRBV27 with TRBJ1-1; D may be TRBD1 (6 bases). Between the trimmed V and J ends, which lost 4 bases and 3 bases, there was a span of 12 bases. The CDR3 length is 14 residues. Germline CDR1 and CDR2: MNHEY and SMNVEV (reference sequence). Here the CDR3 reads CASSSRRGHTEAFF. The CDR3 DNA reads TGTGCCAGCAGTTCCCGCAGGGGTCACACTGAAGCTTTCTTT.

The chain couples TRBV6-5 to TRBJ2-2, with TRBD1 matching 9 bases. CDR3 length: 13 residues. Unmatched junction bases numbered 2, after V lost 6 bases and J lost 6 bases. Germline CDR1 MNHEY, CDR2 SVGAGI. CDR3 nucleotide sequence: TGTGCCAGCAGGCGGGACAGGGCCGGGGAGCTGTTTTTT. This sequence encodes CASRRDRAGELFF.

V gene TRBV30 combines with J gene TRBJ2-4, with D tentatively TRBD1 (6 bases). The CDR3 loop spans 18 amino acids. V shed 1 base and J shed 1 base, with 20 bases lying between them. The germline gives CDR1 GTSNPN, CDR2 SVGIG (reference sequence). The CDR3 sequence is CAWSALRTAAVAKNIQYF. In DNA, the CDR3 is TGTGCCTGGAGTGCCCTGCGGACAGCCGCAGTGGCCAAAAACATTCAGTACTTC.

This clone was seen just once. CDR3 sequence: CASSVLSLHGPGFNGYTF. The CDR3 nucleotides read TGTGCCAGCAGCGTATTATCTCTGCACGGCCCGGGATTTAATGGCTACACCTTC. This chain joins TRBV9 and TRBJ1-2, with D hard to call. In germline, CDR1 is SGDLS, CDR2 YYNGEE. V was pared by 1 base and J by 6 bases, with 25 bases between. The CDR3 runs to 18 residues.